The clone carrying this T cell receptor (beta chain) was counted only a few times. Its antigen is unknown. The CDR3 covers 14 residues. Germline V gene sequence: CDR1 LNHNV, CDR2 YYDKDF (reference sequence). Trimming took off 5 bases at V and 6 bases at J, with 17 bases between the two ends. The record originates from a study of CD8 T cells in ankylosing spondylitis. Notes on the study in general: A TCR beta motif of eight or nine highly homologous variants seemed to mark ankylosing spondylitis blood.

TCRdb processed the 5' RACE reads anew with MiXCR; each CDR3 protein has one entry. This sample has 750,000 to 850,000 distinct CDR3 sequences, with 10% to 15% found just once. The chain is built from TRBV15 and TRBJ2-7; D is unclear. The TCR originated in a male donor with ankylosing spondylitis. What was sequenced was blood, either unsorted or a sorted T cell fraction (not recorded which). The CDR3 sequence is CATSEKDTAAEQYF. CDR3 nucleotide sequence: TGTGCCACCAGCGAAAAAGACACGGCGGCCGAGCAGTACTTC.